This T cell receptor beta chain was profiled in a study of tumor-infiltrating lymphocytes in primary liver carcinoma. Overall study context: The patients comprised men and women between the ages of 30 and 69 years. Staging placed the tumors at T1-T3 N0M0, and they measured 4.2 to 10 cm across.

General study findings and limits: Tumors and blood were compared for top-250-clone fraction, and tumors had the significantly higher value (p = 0.039).

There are 15 residues in the CDR3. Germline V gene data show CDR1 as SGHAT and CDR2 as FQNNGV. This clonotype is labeled as medium-sized. What it recognizes is unknown. Germline is not matched at one junction end, which may reflect a read error. From about 19-30 mg of unsorted bulk tissue, DNA and RNA were co-extracted together. Surgeons treated the primary liver carcinoma of the patients by surgical resection. From about 0.5 ug of total RNA, TCR beta-specific cDNA was reverse-transcribed using a constant-region primer. Three rounds of nested multiplex PCR with slightly modified ARM-PCR produced TCR beta libraries. Primers for the first two PCR rounds were TRBV1-TRBV30 forward primers and a C-beta reverse primer (approximately 10 cycles per round). TCRdb redid the calling of the multiplex PCR reads with MiXCR, one entry per CDR3 protein. The sample has about 120,000 distinct CDR3 sequences, about two thirds seen once.

This sequence originates from a woman aged 55-70 years with primary liver carcinoma and hepatitis B virus infection. The sequencing input was tumor-adjacent normal liver tissue. The chain joins TRBV11-2 to TRBJ2-7; weak D call: TRBD2 (5 bases). The CDR3 DNA reads TGTGCCAGCAGCTTTAATCGGGGAACCTCCTACGAGCCGTACTTC. Translated, it gives CASSFNRGTSYEPYF. Combining the CDR3 with reference TRBV11-2 and TRBJ2-7 gives the whole variable domain EAGVAQSPRYKIIEKRQSVAFWCNPISGHATLYWYQQILGQGPKLLIQFQNNGVVDDSQLPKDRFSAERLKGVDSTLKIQPAKLEDSAVYLCASSFNRGTSYEPYFGPGTRLTVT.